The 32 T cell receptor beta chains reported below all come from one sample, sequenced in a study of shared clonotypes between healthy human individuals (TCRdb year 2020). Library creation used the immunoSEQ multiplex PCR assay. TCRdb carries this immuneACCESS record with in-frame sequences only. Its versions omit some clonotypes, under half of them owing to an unresolved V gene in the studies checked, with the rest unexplained. This sample gives hundreds of thousands of clones in total; about 91% of them show up just once. 20% to 25% of the sample comes from the top ten. CD8 naive samples consisted of CD45RO-negative cells that were positively selected for CCR7, yielding a CD45RA+CCR7+ population without TemRA cells. Sequencing was performed on naive CD8+ T cells sorted from blood. This specimen's cell subset or site label, per the study, means: CD45RA+CCR7+. Receptor source: a man aged 25 to 40 in good health.

The rearrangement links TRBV5-1 to TRBJ2-7; 16 bases fit TRBD2. CDR1 is SGHRS and CDR2 is YFSETQ in the germline V gene. The CDR3 runs to 18 residues. V shed 4 bases and J 4 bases; nucleotides not matched to a gene: 11. The CDR3 reads CASSTEGLAGGTAYEQYF. The CDR3 DNA reads as TGCGCCAGCAGCACCGAGGGACTAGCGGGAGGGACCGCTTACGAGCAGTACTTC. Variable domain in full (rest from reference TRBV5-1 and TRBJ2-7): KAGVTQTPRYLIKTRGQQVTLSCSPISGHRSVSWYQQTPGQGLQFLFEYFSETQRNKGNFPGRFSGRQFSNSRSEMNVSTLELGDSALYLCASSTEGLAGGTAYEQYFGPGTRLTVT.

The chain combines TRBV11-2 with TRBJ2-1, with D perhaps TRBD1 (6 bases). The CDR3 extends over 11 amino acids. Germline assignment: CDR1 SGHAT and CDR2 FQNNGV. The V end lost 4 bases, the J end lost 10 bases, and 8 bases lay between the germline ends. CDR3 loop: CASSSGVEQFF. The CDR3 DNA is TGTGCCAGCAGCTCAGGGGTGGAGCAGTTCTTC.

The chain uses TRBV4-1 and TRBJ2-1; 7 nucleotides match TRBD2. The V segment lost 0 bases and the J segment 10 bases; nucleotides outside the gene matches: 9. Germline-derived CDR1 and CDR2 are MGHRA and YSYEKL. This CDR3 comprises 15 residues. The CDR3 DNA sequence: TGCGCCAGCAGCCAAGACCTACTAGAGACTAGCGAGCAGTTCTTC. Translation: CASSQDLLETSEQFF.

This chain connects TRBV10-3 to TRBJ2-1; D may be TRBD1 or TRBD2 (5 bases each). The length of the CDR3 is 15 residues. V was cut by 3 bases and J by 10 bases, with 19 bases left in between. The germline V gene has CDR1 ENHRY and CDR2 SYGVKD. CDR3 in DNA: TGTGCCATCAGTGAACGGGACCTTAAATCACGGGAGCAGTTCTTC. Its translation is CAISERDLKSREQFF.

The chain couples TRBV7-2 to TRBJ2-7; D is possibly TRBD1 or TRBD2 (5 bases each). The CDR3 runs to 15 residues. Per the germline V gene, CDR1 is SGHTA and CDR2 is FQGNSA. V dropped 4 bases and J dropped 3 bases, with 16 bases sitting between them. The CDR3, as DNA: TGTGCCAGCAGCTCTAAGGAGGACAACCACTACGAGCAGTACTTC. It is translated as CASSSKEDNHYEQYF. The full variable domain, rest sourced from reference TRBV7-2 and TRBJ2-7, is GAGVSQSPSNKVTEKGKDVELRCDPISGHTALYWYRQSLGQGLEFLIYFQGNSAPDKSGLPSDRFSAERTGGSVSTLTIQRTQQEDSAVYLCASSSKEDNHYEQYFGPGTRLTVT.

The V call is TRBV7-9, the J call TRBJ2-1; D may be TRBD1 (6 bases). Germline assignment: CDR1 SEHNR and CDR2 FQNEAQ (reference sequence). The CDR3 covers 16 residues. Trimming shortened V by 2 bases and J by 2 bases, and 13 bases separated the two germline ends. CDR3: CASSLSDRSTYNEQFF. CDR3 nucleotides: TGTGCCAGCAGCTTAAGCGACAGGTCAACCTACAATGAGCAGTTCTTC.

The chain uses TRBV5-1 and TRBJ2-3; 15 bases map to TRBD2. The J segment lost 3 bases and the V segment lost 3 bases, leaving 5 bases of the junction unmatched. This CDR3 comprises 17 residues. Per germline, CDR1 SGHRS and CDR2 YFSETQ. This CDR3 is CASSSGTSGRNTDTQYF. CDR3 sequence (DNA): TGCGCCAGCAGCTCAGGGACTAGCGGGAGGAATACAGATACGCAGTATTTT.

The chain has TRBV6-5 and TRBJ1-2; unclear D gene. The CDR3 runs 15 residues. Trimming removed 4 bases from V and 2 bases from J, with 14 bases in between. Germline V lookup: CDR1 MNHEY, CDR2 SVGAGI. The DNA of the CDR3 is TGTGCCAGCAGTTCTTTGACGGGAGCGAACTATGGCTACACCTTC. Protein sequence: CASSSLTGANYGYTF.

V and J are TRBV28 and TRBJ2-2; maybe TRBD2 (5 bases). This CDR3 has 15 residues. Per the germline V gene, CDR1 is MDHEN and CDR2 is SYDVKM. Trimming stripped 2 bases from V and 3 bases from J, with 10 bases between. This CDR3 reads CASSLPRTDTGELFF. The CDR3 coding sequence is TGTGCCAGCAGTTTACCCAGGACTGACACCGGGGAGCTGTTTTTT.

The rearrangement joins TRBV6-6 to TRBJ2-3; 9 bases are shared with TRBD2. CDR1 and CDR2 from the germline V gene are MNHNY and SVGAGI (reference sequence). This CDR3 is built from 16 residues. V lost 7 bases, J lost 7 bases, and 15 bases stayed unmatched. CDR3 sequence reads: CASTPLGSGSSYTQYF. CDR3 in DNA: TGTGCCAGCACCCCCTTAGGTAGCGGGAGTTCCTATACGCAGTATTTT.

This chain links TRBV9 with TRBJ2-3, with 14 bases identical to TRBD2. Germline V lookup: CDR1 SGDLS, CDR2 YYNGEE. The V and J ends lost 0 bases and 5 bases, in that order; junction bases with no gene match: 5. The CDR3 totals 17 residues. DNA for the CDR3: TGTGCCAGCAGCGTAGAGGGACTAGCGGGAGCCCGAGATACGCAGTATTTT. Its translation: CASSVEGLAGARDTQYF.

The chain uses TRBV13 and TRBJ2-7, with 7 bases identical to TRBD2. CDR1 is PRHDT, CDR2 FYEKMQ, per germline (reference sequence). V trimming: 5 bases; J trimming: 1 base; junction bases outside the gene matches: 8. The CDR3 runs 15 residues. This chain's CDR3 is CASSPRREASYEQYF. CDR3 DNA sequence: TGTGCCAGCAGCCCCCGACGGGAGGCGTCCTACGAGCAGTACTTC.

The rearrangement links TRBV4-1 to TRBJ2-1; 8 positions match TRBD1. The CDR3 totals 18 residues. The V and J ends lost 5 bases and 0 bases, in that order; junction bases with no gene match: 12. Germline CDR1 and CDR2: MGHRA and YSYEKL. Here the CDR3 DNA reads TGCGCCAGCAGCGCCCGTAAGACCGGACAGGGCTCCTACAATGAGCAGTTCTTC. Translated, it gives CASSARKTGQGSYNEQFF.

This clone was found once. This sequence joins TRBV5-1 and TRBJ2-1; weak D call: TRBD2 (5 bases). CDR1 is SGHRS, CDR2 YFSETQ, per germline. The length of the CDR3 is 15 residues. The V gene lost 0 bases and the J gene lost 6 bases, with 13 bases spanning the gap. CDR3 sequence (DNA): TGCGCCAGCAGCTTGGTTCTGGGAGAGGCCAATGAGCAGTTCTTC. Translation: CASSLVLGEANEQFF.

The J gene is TRBJ2-1, the V gene TRBV29-1; 7 nucleotides match TRBD1. In germline, CDR1 is SQVTM, CDR2 ANQGSEA. The CDR3 totals 13 residues. After removal of 7 bases from V and 6 bases from J, the junction contained 9 bases not matched to a gene. In DNA form, the CDR3 reads TGCAGCGCTAGACAGGGTACCACCAATGAGCAGTTCTTC. As protein: CSARQGTTNEQFF.

The chain combines TRBV19 with TRBJ2-3, with 7 bases aligning to TRBD2. Per germline, CDR1 LNHDA and CDR2 SQIVND (reference sequence). The length of the CDR3 is 14 residues. Unmatched junction bases numbered 4, after V lost 3 bases and J lost 4 bases. In DNA form, the CDR3 reads TGTGCCAGTAGTATTAGCGGGTTATCAGATACGCAGTATTTT. Its protein is CASSISGLSDTQYF.

Turning to this clone: Other nucleotide sequences from this sample produce the same CDR3. The chain employs TRBV2 and TRBJ2-7; D is ambiguous. This CDR3 region has 11 residues. V shed 6 bases and J shed 0 bases, with 3 bases lying between them. Germline CDR1 and CDR2: SNHLY and FYNNEI. The CDR3 sequence: CASSVSYEQYF. The CDR3 DNA follows: TGTGCCAGCAGCGTCTCCTACGAGCAGTACTTC.

This clone was found once. The CDR3 DNA reads TGTGCCAGCAGCTTAATCGGCGAGCAGTACTTC. Translating gives CASSLIGEQYF. The chain couples TRBV13 to TRBJ2-7; no reliable D call. This CDR3 is built from 11 residues. Deletions cut 2 bases from V and 6 bases from J, with 5 bases between. Per germline, CDR1 PRHDT and CDR2 FYEKMQ (reference sequence).

This clone was seen a single time. CDR3 amino acids: CASSEELHNEQFF. CDR3 coding DNA: TGTGCCAGCAGTGAAGAATTGCACAATGAGCAGTTCTTC. The V call is TRBV6-4, the J call TRBJ2-1; unclear D gene. V gave up 3 bases and J gave up 5 bases, with 8 bases separating them. The CDR3 is 13 amino acids. CDR1 is MRHNA and CDR2 is SNTAGT in the germline V gene.

Concerning this clone itself: The same CDR3 can be traced to other DNA sequences in this sample. The chain recombines TRBV27 with TRBJ2-1; 11 bases line up with TRBD2. Germline V CDR1 and CDR2: MNHEY, SMNVEV (reference sequence). CDR3 size: 15 residues. V shed 1 base, J shed 6 bases, and the junction held 2 bases outside the gene matches. The CDR3 DNA is TGTGCCAGCAGTTTATTAGCGGGAGGGCCCAATGAGCAGTTCTTC. Encoded protein: CASSLLAGGPNEQFF.

This sequence joins TRBV5-5 and TRBJ2-7, with D possibly being TRBD1 (5 bases). The germline V and J ends were trimmed by 1 base and 0 bases, with 8 bases remaining between them. Germline lookup yields CDR1 SGHKS and CDR2 YYEKEE (reference sequence). The CDR3 length is 14 residues. The CDR3 spells CASSLQGFSYEQYF. Here the CDR3 DNA reads TGTGCCAGCAGCTTGCAGGGATTCTCCTACGAGCAGTACTTC. Using reference TRBV5-5 and TRBJ2-7 for the parts outside the CDR3, the full variable domain is DAGVTQSPTHLIKTRGQQVTLRCSPISGHKSVSWYQQVLGQGPQFIFQYYEKEERGRGNFPDRFSARQFPNYSSELNVNALLLGDSALYLCASSLQGFSYEQYFGPGTRLTVT.

This rearrangement joins TRBV5-4 to TRBJ2-1, with a weak D call TRBD2 (6 bases). Germline loops: CDR1 SGHNT, CDR2 YYREEE (reference sequence). V was shortened by 4 bases and J by 6 bases, with 14 bases between the two germline ends. This CDR3 region has 14 residues. The CDR3 region is CASSDLLGGNEQFF. The CDR3 region has the DNA TGTGCCAGCAGCGACTTGTTGGGGGGCAATGAGCAGTTCTTC.

This chain uses TRBV5-1 with TRBJ2-7, with TRBD1 matching over 7 bases. The germline CDR1 and CDR2 sequences are SGHRS and YFSETQ. This CDR3 spans 16 amino acids. Trimming removed 1 base from V and 0 bases from J; junction bases left unmatched: 7. As DNA, the CDR3 is TGCGCCAGCAGCTTGATGCCGGGACAGAGCTCCTACGAGCAGTACTTC. As protein: CASSLMPGQSSYEQYF.

The rearrangement links TRBV5-1 to TRBJ2-1; weak D call: TRBD2 (6 bases). This CDR3 spans 16 amino acids. Germline V gene sequence: CDR1 SGHRS, CDR2 YFSETQ. V was pared by 5 bases and J by 4 bases, with 19 bases between. CDR3 in DNA: TGCGCCAGCAGTTTCGGGGGAATAGAGATATACAATGAGCAGTTCTTC. Encoded protein: CASSFGGIEIYNEQFF.

The chain uses TRBV15 and TRBJ2-1, with 13 bases fitting TRBD2. The CDR3 is 15 amino acids. The germline CDR1 and CDR2 sequences are LNHNV and YYDKDF (reference sequence). The trim removed 5 bases at V and 6 bases at J, leaving 4 bases unmatched. This chain's CDR3 is CATSPGTSGINEQFF. DNA for the CDR3: TGTGCCACCAGCCCCGGGACTAGCGGGATCAATGAGCAGTTCTTC.

The V and J genes are TRBV19 and TRBJ2-1, with TRBD2 matching 10 bases. V gave up 1 base and J gave up 0 bases; unmatched junction bases: 12. Germline lookup yields CDR1 LNHDA and CDR2 SQIVND (reference sequence). This CDR3 has 20 residues. For the CDR3, the DNA is TGTGCCAGTAGTATAGCCCGGACTAGCGGAGATCCCTACTCCTACAATGAGCAGTTCTTC. Translation: CASSIARTSGDPYSYNEQFF.

Written as DNA, the CDR3 is TGCGCCAGCAGCATGGTGGGGACTAGCGGTGATGAGCAGTTCTTC. It is translated as CASSMVGTSGDEQFF. The chain couples TRBV5-1 to TRBJ2-1; 11 nucleotides line up with TRBD2. The CDR3 loop spans 15 amino acids. With 4 bases clipped from V and 8 bases from J, the junction kept 8 bases outside the gene matches. CDR1 SGHRS and CDR2 YFSETQ come from the germline V gene.

The chain combines TRBV5-1 with TRBJ2-7, with TRBD2 identical over 12 bases. V trimming: 3 bases; J trimming: 5 bases; junction bases outside the gene matches: 9. This CDR3 is 16 amino acids long. Germline CDR1 and CDR2: SGHRS and YFSETQ. As DNA, the CDR3 is TGCGCCAGCAGCTCCCCCCTCGGACTAGCGGGAAACGAGCAGTACTTC. Amino acids: CASSSPLGLAGNEQYF.

The rearrangement links TRBV7-9 to TRBJ2-3; the D call may be TRBD1 or TRBD2 (7 bases each). The V gene's germline CDR1 is SEHNR and CDR2 FQNEAQ (reference sequence). V gave up 5 bases and J gave up 3 bases, with 15 bases separating them. The CDR3 covers 15 residues. The CDR3 loop reads CASSAGQGGTDTQYF. For the CDR3, the DNA is TGTGCCAGCAGCGCCGGCCAGGGGGGGACAGATACGCAGTATTTT.

The V and J genes are TRBV29-1 and TRBJ2-2; possibly TRBD1 for D (5 bases). The V and J ends lost 2 bases and 6 bases respectively, with 16 bases between them. Germline loops: CDR1 SQVTM, CDR2 ANQGSEA. The CDR3 is 15 residues long. CDR3: CSVELSDKSAGELFF. CDR3 nucleotides: TGCAGCGTTGAACTTTCGGACAAGAGCGCCGGGGAGCTGTTTTTT.

The CDR3 here is CASRHTDRASPEAFF. CDR3 DNA: TGCGCCAGCAGGCATACGGACAGGGCCTCTCCTGAAGCTTTCTTT. The gene calls are TRBV23-1 and TRBJ1-1; 8 bases fit TRBD1. TRBV23-1 belongs to the ORF category, with a function that is uncertain. With V trimmed by 6 bases and J by 6 bases, 12 bases remained unmatched. This CDR3 is 15 amino acids long.

This rearrangement joins TRBV10-3 to TRBJ2-2; D gene uncertain. Germline V CDR1 and CDR2: ENHRY, SYGVKD. This CDR3 region has 12 residues. Trimming pared 8 bases from V and 6 bases from J, leaving 10 bases between. In DNA, the CDR3 is TGTGCCATCGAGCCCCGGGCCGGGGAGCTGTTTTTT. It yields the protein CAIEPRAGELFF.